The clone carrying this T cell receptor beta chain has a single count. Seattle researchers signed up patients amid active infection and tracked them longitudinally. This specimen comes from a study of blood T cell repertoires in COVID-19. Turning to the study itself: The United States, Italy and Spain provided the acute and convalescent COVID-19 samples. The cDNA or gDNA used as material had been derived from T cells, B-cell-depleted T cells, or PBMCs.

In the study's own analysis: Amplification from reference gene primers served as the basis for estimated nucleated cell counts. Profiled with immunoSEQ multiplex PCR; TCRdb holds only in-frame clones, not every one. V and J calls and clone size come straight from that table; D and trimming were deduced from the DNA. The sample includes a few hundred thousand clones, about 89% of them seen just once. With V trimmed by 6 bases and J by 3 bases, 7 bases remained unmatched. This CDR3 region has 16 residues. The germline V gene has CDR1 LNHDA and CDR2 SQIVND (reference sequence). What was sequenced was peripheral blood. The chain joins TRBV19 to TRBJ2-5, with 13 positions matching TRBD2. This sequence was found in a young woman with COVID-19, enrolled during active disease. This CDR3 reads CASSVAGLAGEETQYF. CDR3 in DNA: TGTGCCAGTAGCGTAGCAGGACTAGCGGGAGAAGAGACCCAGTACTTC.